These T cell receptor beta chains were read from a single sample in a study of memory CD8 T cells in hepatitis C reinfection. Measured with immunoSEQ multiplex PCR; TCRdb has only the in-frame clones, and not every one. The table has 45,000 to 65,000 clones, roughly 86% seen once. Sequenced material: naive CD8+ T cells sorted from blood. The source of these receptors is a young man with hepatitis C virus infection. Each CDR3 is given with its conserved first and last residue. A D gene is named only where the DNA matches it firmly. Not every row has a clone size; where given, it reads once, few, many or a size class.

>.|.|TRBJ2-5|TRBV29-1
CSVSSPVAGARGIAETQYF
TGCAGCGTTTCTAGTCCAGTAGCGGGTGCCAGGGGAATAGCGGAGACCCAGTACTTC
>few|.|TRBJ1-1|TRBV4-1
CASSQDFGSGTEAFF
TGCGCCAGCAGCCAAGATTTCGGTTCGGGCACTGAAGCTTTCTTT
>.|TRBD1|TRBJ2-1|TRBV7-2
CASSLEGQGYNEQFF
TGTGCCAGCAGCTTAGAGGGACAGGGGTACAATGAGCAGTTCTTC
>.|.|TRBJ2-5|TRBV2
CASRLDTQETQYF
TGTGCCAGCCGTTTAGACACCCAAGAGACCCAGTACTTC
>.|TRBD1|TRBJ1-6|TRBV6-1
CASSGGQGSYNSPLHF
TGTGCCAGCAGTGGTGGACAGGGAAGCTATAATTCACCCCTCCACTTT
>once|TRBD1|TRBJ2-3|TRBV6-4
CASSTGAGTDTQYF
TGTGCCAGCAGCACAGGGGCAGGGACAGATACGCAGTATTTT
>few|TRBD1|TRBJ1-1|TRBV6-6
CASSSQGAQLITEAFF
TGTGCCAGCAGTTCCCAGGGGGCGCAGTTAATAACTGAAGCTTTCTTT
>.|TRBD2|TRBJ2-3|TRBV27
CATRGGWDTQYF
TGTGCCACCCGGGGGGGTTGGGATACGCAGTATTTT
>.|.|TRBJ1-2|TRBV29-1
CSVEHREGYGYTF
TGCAGCGTCGAGCACAGGGAGGGCTATGGCTACACCTTC
>.|.|TRBJ1-1|TRBV4-3
CASSPSGSHNTEAFF
TGCGCCAGCAGCCCCTCGGGGAGTCATAACACTGAAGCTTTCTTT
>few|TRBD1|TRBJ1-5|TRBV4-1
CASSSTGDQPQHF
TGCGCCAGCAGCTCGACAGGGGATCAGCCCCAGCATTTT
>few|.|TRBJ1-4|TRBV2
CASSETGANNEKLFF
TGTGCCAGCAGTGAGACTGGGGCCAATAATGAAAAACTGTTTTTT
>.|.|TRBJ1-1|TRBV28
CASSFLSSRGVDTEAFF
TGTGCCAGCAGTTTTCTATCGTCCAGGGGAGTTGACACTGAAGCTTTCTTT
>.|TRBD2|TRBJ2-5|TRBV13
CASSPNSGRALQETQYF
TGTGCCAGCAGCCCTAATAGCGGGAGAGCGTTACAAGAGACCCAGTACTTC
>.|TRBD2|TRBJ2-1|TRBV11-2
CASSGENLAGDEQFF
TGTGCCAGCAGCGGAGAGAACCTAGCGGGAGACGAGCAGTTCTTC
>.|.|TRBJ1-2|TRBV9
CASSPLGILEYGYTF
TGTGCCAGCAGCCCTCTTGGCATCCTGGAGTATGGCTACACCTTC
>once|.|TRBJ1-1|TRBV28
CASGHLRMNTEAFF
TGTGCCAGCGGGCACCTTCGGATGAACACTGAAGCTTTCTTT
>.|.|TRBJ2-3|TRBV27
CASSFSGTDTQYF
TGTGCCAGCAGTTTCTCAGGGACAGATACGCAGTATTTT
>.|.|TRBJ1-1|TRBV28
CASSWRGGDTEAFF
TGTGCCAGCAGCTGGAGGGGGGGGGACACTGAAGCTTTCTTT
>.|TRBD1|TRBJ1-2|TRBV5-3
CARSRSLNKQGGGYTF
TGTGCCAGAAGCCGAAGCCTAAACAAACAGGGGGGGGGCTACACCTTC
>once|TRBD1|TRBJ2-7|TRBV27
CASSSSLPTGVDSYEQYF
TGTGCCAGCAGTTCTTCCCTCCCAACAGGGGTGGACTCCTACGAGCAGTACTTC
>.|TRBD2|TRBJ2-7|TRBV10-2
CASHPAGEVREQYF
TGCGCCAGCCATCCGGCGGGAGAGGTGAGGGAGCAGTACTTC
>.|.|TRBJ1-2|TRBV4-1
CASSPGEGRVYGYTF
TGCGCCAGCAGTCCCGGGGAGGGCAGGGTTTATGGCTACACCTTC
>.|.|TRBJ1-2|TRBV29-1
CSVEGTPDGYTF
TGCAGCGTTGAGGGGACACCGGATGGCTACACCTTC
>.|.|TRBJ2-3|TRBV7-9
CASSLAQGSTDTQYF
TGTGCCAGCAGCTTAGCGCAGGGCAGCACAGATACGCAGTATTTT
>.|.|TRBJ1-1|TRBV5-1
CASSFEGGANTEAFF
TGCGCCAGCAGCTTTGAGGGGGGGGCGAACACTGAAGCTTTCTTT
>.|.|TRBJ2-7|TRBV19
CASPPEDSNEQYF
TGTGCCTCCCCACCGGAGGACTCCAACGAGCAGTACTTC